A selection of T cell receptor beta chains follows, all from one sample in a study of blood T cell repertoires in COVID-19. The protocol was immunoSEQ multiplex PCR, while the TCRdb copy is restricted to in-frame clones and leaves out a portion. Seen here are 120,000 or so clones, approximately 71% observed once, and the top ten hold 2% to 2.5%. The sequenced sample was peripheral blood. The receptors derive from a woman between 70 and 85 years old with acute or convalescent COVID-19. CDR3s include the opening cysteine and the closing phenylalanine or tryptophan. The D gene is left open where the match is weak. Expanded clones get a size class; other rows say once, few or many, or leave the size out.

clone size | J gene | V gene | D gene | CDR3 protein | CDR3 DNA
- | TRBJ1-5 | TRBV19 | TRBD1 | CASRSRVRQGPSNQPQHF | TGTGCCAGTAGATCCCGGGTTAGACAGGGACCCAGCAATCAGCCCCAGCATTTT
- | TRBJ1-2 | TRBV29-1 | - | CSVDNSGTGGYTF | TGCAGCGTTGACAACAGCGGGACGGGTGGCTACACCTTC
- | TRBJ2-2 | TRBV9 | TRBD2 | CASSPPGASGGYTGELFF | TGTGCCAGCAGCCCCCCTGGGGCTAGCGGGGGGTACACCGGGGAGCTGTTTTTT
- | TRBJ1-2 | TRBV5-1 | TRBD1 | CASSLRGRAGGYTF | TGCGCCAGCAGCTTAAGGGGGCGGGCTGGTGGCTACACCTTC
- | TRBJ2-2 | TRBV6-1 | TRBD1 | CASSARTGTVNTGELFF | TGTGCCAGCAGTGCCCGAACAGGGACAGTAAACACCGGGGAGCTGTTTTTT
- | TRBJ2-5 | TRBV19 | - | CASSLRGFAAETQYF | TGTGCCAGTAGTCTAAGAGGCTTTGCAGCTGAGACCCAGTACTTC
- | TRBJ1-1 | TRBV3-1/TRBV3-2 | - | CASSQEDRRGAFF | TGTGCCAGCAGCCAGGAAGACAGGAGAGGAGCTTTCTTT
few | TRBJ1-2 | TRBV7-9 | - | CASSPSGGVNYGYTF | TGTGCCAGCAGCCCTTCAGGCGGGGTAAACTATGGCTACACCTTC
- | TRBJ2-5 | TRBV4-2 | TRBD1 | CASSQDRTGAWTQYF | TGTGCCAGCAGCCAAGATAGGACAGGGGCTTGGACCCAGTACTTC
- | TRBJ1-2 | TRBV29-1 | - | CSVAGTPYGYTF | TGCAGCGTTGCCGGGACTCCCTATGGCTACACCTTC
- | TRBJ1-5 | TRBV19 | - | CATEPGVWSNQPQHF | TGTGCCACCGAACCGGGGGTGTGGAGCAATCAGCCCCAGCATTTT
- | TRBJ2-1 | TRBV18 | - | CASSPPASRGNEQFF | TGTGCCAGCTCACCACCGGCTAGTCGCGGCAATGAGCAGTTCTTC
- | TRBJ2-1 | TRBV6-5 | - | CASSYGTPNNEQFF | TGTGCCAGCAGTTACGGGACACCTAACAATGAGCAGTTCTTC
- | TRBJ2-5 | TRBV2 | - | CASSDDSGGETQYF | TGTGCCAGCAGTGATGACTCAGGAGGGGAGACCCAGTACTTC
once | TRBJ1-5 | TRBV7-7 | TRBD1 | CASSSYSDRGLNQPQHF | TGTGCTAGCAGCTCATATTCCGACAGGGGCCTCAATCAGCCCCAGCATTTT
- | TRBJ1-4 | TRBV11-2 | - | CASSLGAVLSEKLFF | TGTGCCAGCAGCTTAGGTGCAGTGCTGTCTGAAAAACTGTTTTTT
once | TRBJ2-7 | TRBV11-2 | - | CASNTGGGVEQYF | TGTGCCAGCAACACAGGAGGGGGGGTCGAGCAGTACTTC
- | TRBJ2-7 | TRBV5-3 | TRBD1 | CARSHDRDSTYEQYF | TGTGCCAGAAGCCATGACAGGGATTCCACCTACGAGCAGTACTTC
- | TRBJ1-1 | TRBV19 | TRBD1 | CASSAKGQVPEEAFF | TGTGCCAGTAGCGCCAAGGGACAGGTCCCCGAAGAAGCTTTCTTT
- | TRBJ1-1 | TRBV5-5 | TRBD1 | CASSLAWGQGVTEAFF | TGTGCCAGCAGCTTGGCGTGGGGACAGGGAGTCACTGAAGCTTTCTTT
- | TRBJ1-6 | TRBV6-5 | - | CASSYSRSLVSPLHF | TGTGCCAGCAGTTACTCGAGATCGTTGGTTTCACCCCTCCACTTT
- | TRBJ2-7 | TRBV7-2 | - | CASSAPGTPSYEQYF | TGTGCCAGCAGCGCTCCCGGGACACCTTCCTACGAGCAGTACTTC
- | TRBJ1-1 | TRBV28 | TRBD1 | CASSYRQGQGSTEAFF | TGTGCCAGCAGTTACCGACAGGGCCAAGGGAGCACTGAAGCTTTCTTT
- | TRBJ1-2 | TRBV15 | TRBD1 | CATSRLQDRGNYGYTF | TGTGCCACCAGCAGACTTCAAGACAGGGGAAACTATGGCTACACCTTC
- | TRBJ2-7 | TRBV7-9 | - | CTSSLSRGTPPYEQYF | TGTACCAGCAGCCTGAGTCGGGGGACCCCTCCCTACGAGCAGTACTTC
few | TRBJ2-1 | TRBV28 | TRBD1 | CASSQRTGRTEQFF | TGTGCCAGCAGTCAACGGACAGGGAGGACTGAGCAGTTCTTC
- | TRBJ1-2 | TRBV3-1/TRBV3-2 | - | CASSRQNYGYTF | TGTGCCAGCAGCCGGCAGAACTATGGCTACACCTTC
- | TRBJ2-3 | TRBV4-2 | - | CASSQDRLTDTQYF | TGTGCCAGCAGCCAAGATAGATTGACAGATACGCAGTATTTT
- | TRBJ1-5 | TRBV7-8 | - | CASSLAMASNQPQHF | TGTGCCAGCAGCTTAGCGATGGCTAGCAATCAGCCCCAGCATTTT
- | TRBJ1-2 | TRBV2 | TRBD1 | CASTGQGYGYTF | TGTGCCAGCACCGGACAGGGGTATGGCTACACCTTC
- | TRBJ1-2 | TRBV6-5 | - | CASISDSYGYTF | TGTGCCAGCATTTCGGACAGCTATGGCTACACCTTC
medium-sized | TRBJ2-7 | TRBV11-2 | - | CASMGDRSYEQYF | TGTGCCAGCATGGGAGACCGATCCTACGAGCAGTACTTC
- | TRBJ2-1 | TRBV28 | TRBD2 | CASSAPVSGRYEQFF | TGTGCCAGCAGTGCCCCGGTTAGCGGGAGGTATGAGCAGTTCTTC
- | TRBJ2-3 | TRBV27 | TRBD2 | CASSLWLAGVDTQYF | TGTGCCAGCAGTTTATGGTTAGCGGGGGTGGATACGCAGTATTTT
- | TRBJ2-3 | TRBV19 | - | CASSIRGADTQYF | TGTGCCAGTAGTATCCGGGGGGCCGATACGCAGTATTTT
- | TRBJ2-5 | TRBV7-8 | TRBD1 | CASSSRDRGVAQYF | TGTGCCAGCAGCTCCCGGGACAGGGGAGTAGCCCAGTACTTC
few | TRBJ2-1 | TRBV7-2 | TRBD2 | CASSSRTSGGLIF | TGTGCCAGCAGCTCCCGGACTAGCGGGGGGTTAATCTTC
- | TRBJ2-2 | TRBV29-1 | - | CSVATGSNTGELFF | TGCAGCGTCGCGACAGGTTCGAACACCGGGGAGCTGTTTTTT
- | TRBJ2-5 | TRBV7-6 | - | CASSLLGGTQYF | TGTGCCAGCAGCCTACTGGGGGGGACCCAGTACTTC
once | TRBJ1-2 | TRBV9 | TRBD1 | CASSVGQGGYGYTF | TGTGCCAGCAGCGTAGGACAGGGTGGGTACGGCTACACCTTC
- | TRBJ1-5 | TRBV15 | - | CATSRDRGEHQPQHF | TGTGCCACCAGCAGAGACAGGGGCGAGCATCAGCCCCAGCATTTT
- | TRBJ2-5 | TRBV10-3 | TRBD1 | CATLGTQGAQYF | TGTGCAACGTTAGGGACGCAGGGGGCCCAGTACTTC
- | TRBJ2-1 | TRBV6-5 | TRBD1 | CASSSTRTGVNEQFF | TGTGCCAGCAGTTCTACCCGGACAGGGGTAAATGAGCAGTTCTTC
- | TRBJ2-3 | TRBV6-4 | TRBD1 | CASSDKQGGPDTQYF | TGTGCCAGCAGTGACAAACAGGGGGGCCCAGATACGCAGTATTTT
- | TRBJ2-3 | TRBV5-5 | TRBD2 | CASSLSGSSGSTDTQYF | TGTGCCAGCAGCTTGTCCGGGTCTAGCGGGAGCACAGATACGCAGTATTTT
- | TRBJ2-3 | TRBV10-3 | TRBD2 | CATKRGGQTDTQYF | TGTGCCACAAAGCGGGGGGGCCAAACAGATACGCAGTATTTT
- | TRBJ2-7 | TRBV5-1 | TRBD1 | CASSLAPTGVDYEQYF | TGCGCCAGCAGCTTGGCCCCGACAGGGGTGGATTACGAGCAGTACTTC
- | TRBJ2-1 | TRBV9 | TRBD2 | CASSVVAGGPYKQFF | TGTGCCAGCAGCGTAGTAGCGGGAGGGCCGTATAAGCAGTTCTTC
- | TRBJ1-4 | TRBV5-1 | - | CASSLASGSSTNEKLFF | TGCGCCAGCAGCTTGGCAAGCGGGTCCTCAACTAATGAAAAACTGTTTTTT
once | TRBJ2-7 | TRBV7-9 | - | CASRGAAYEQYF | TGTGCCAGCAGGGGGGCAGCCTACGAGCAGTACTTC
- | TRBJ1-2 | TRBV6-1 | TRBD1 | CASSVTGGLDVNGYTF | TGTGCCAGCAGTGTGACAGGGGGCCTGGATGTGAATGGCTACACCTTC
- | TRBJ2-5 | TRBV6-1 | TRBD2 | CASSEEGGRGETQYF | TGTGCCAGCAGTGAAGAAGGCGGGAGAGGAGAGACCCAGTACTTC
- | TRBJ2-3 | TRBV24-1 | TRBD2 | CATSDTFSGRAYTQYF | TGTGCCACCAGTGATACCTTTAGCGGGAGGGCCTATACGCAGTATTTT
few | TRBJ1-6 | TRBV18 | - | CASSPSTTDSPLHF | TGTGCCAGCTCACCATCAACTACTGATTCACCCCTCCACTTT
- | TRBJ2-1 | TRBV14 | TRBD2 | CASSLWTSAYNEQFF | TGTGCCAGCAGCCTTTGGACTAGCGCCTACAATGAGCAGTTCTTC
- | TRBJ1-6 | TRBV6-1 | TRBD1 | CASSERTGGLLHF | TGTGCCAGCAGTGAGAGGACAGGGGGACTCCTCCACTTT
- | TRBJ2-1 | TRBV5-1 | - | CASSLARLASSPEQFF | TGCGCCAGCAGCTTGGCCCGCCTAGCCAGTTCTCCTGAGCAGTTCTTC